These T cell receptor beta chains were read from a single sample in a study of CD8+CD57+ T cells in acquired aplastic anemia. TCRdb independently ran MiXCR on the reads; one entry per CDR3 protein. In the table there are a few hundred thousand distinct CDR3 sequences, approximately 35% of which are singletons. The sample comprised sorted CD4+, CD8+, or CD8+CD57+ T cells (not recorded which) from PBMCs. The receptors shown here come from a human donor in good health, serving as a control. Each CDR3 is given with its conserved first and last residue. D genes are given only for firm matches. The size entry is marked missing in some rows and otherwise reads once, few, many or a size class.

CASRDPTRQIYNSPLHF TGTGCCAGCAGGGACCCCACTCGACAGATATATAATTCACCCCTCCACTTT TRBJ1-6 . many TRBV2
CAISGGRSDTQYF TGTGCCATCAGTGGCGGGAGATCGGATACGCAGTATTTT TRBJ2-3 TRBD2 . TRBV10-3
CASSHSGYTQYF TGTGCCAGCAGCCACAGCGGTTATACGCAGTATTTT TRBJ2-3 . . TRBV3-1
CASSENTEAFF TGTGCCAGCAGTGAGAACACTGAAGCTTTCTTT TRBJ1-1 . many TRBV14
CATSDLKGELFF TGTGCCACCAGTGATTTGAAAGGAGAGCTGTTTTTT TRBJ2-2 . once TRBV24-1
CASSARTGGGAEAFF TGCGCCAGCAGCGCCAGGACAGGGGGCGGCGCTGAAGCTTTCTTT TRBJ1-1 TRBD1 . TRBV5-1
CSAPADSPLHF TGCAGTGCGCCAGCCGATTCACCCCTCCACTTT TRBJ1-6 . . TRBV20-1
CSAGQGGEKLFF TGCAGTGCTGGTCAGGGAGGAGAAAAACTGTTTTTT TRBJ1-4 . many TRBV20-1
CASSDFRSYNEQFF TGTGCCAGCAGCGACTTCCGCTCCTACAATGAGCAGTTCTTC TRBJ2-1 . many TRBV14
CASSWRASVYGYTF TGTGCCAGCAGTTGGAGGGCGAGTGTCTATGGCTACACCTTC TRBJ1-2 . many TRBV12-3/TRBV12-4
CASSLAQGNTEAFF TGCGCCAGCAGCTTAGCGCAGGGGAACACTGAAGCTTTCTTT TRBJ1-1 . many TRBV5-1
CASSFSNLQPQHF TGTGCCAGCAGCTTCTCTAACTTGCAGCCCCAGCATTTT TRBJ1-5 . many TRBV7-2
CVSSTDRGNTEAFF TGCGTCAGCAGTACGGACAGGGGAAACACTGAAGCTTTCTTT TRBJ1-1 TRBD1 . TRBV5-1
CASSLSLSNYGYTF TGCGCCAGCAGCCTTTCGCTTTCAAACTATGGCTACACCTTC TRBJ1-2 . . TRBV5-1
CASSGLGKGIGQPQHF TGTGCCAGCAGTGGATTAGGTAAGGGGATCGGCCAGCCCCAGCATTTT TRBJ1-5 . many TRBV2
CATSGDGLRGSPLHF TGTGCCACCAGCGGGGACGGCCTTCGGGGCTCACCCCTCCACTTT TRBJ1-6 . . TRBV15
CASSPPQETQYF TGTGCCAGCTCACCGCCTCAAGAGACCCAGTACTTC TRBJ2-5 . few TRBV18
CASSVYHEQYF TGTGCCAGCAGTGTCTACCACGAGCAGTACTTC TRBJ2-7 . . TRBV2
CASSPYLGRDYNEQFF TGTGCCAGCAGTCCTTACCTGGGCAGGGATTACAATGAGCAGTTCTTC TRBJ2-1 . few TRBV6-1
CAISESGTESDTQYF TGTGCCATCAGTGAGTCCGGGACAGAGTCAGATACGCAGTATTTT TRBJ2-3 TRBD1 . TRBV10-3
CATVQDMNTEAFF TGTGCCACCGTACAGGACATGAACACTGAAGCTTTCTTT TRBJ1-1 . . TRBV15
CASSLIGVGAPEQYF TGTGCCAGCAGTTTAATCGGGGTTGGGGCCCCCGAGCAGTACTTC TRBJ2-7 . many TRBV12-3/TRBV12-4
CASSLSQAATNEKLFF TGTGCCAGCAGCCTGAGTCAGGCTGCAACTAATGAAAAACTGTTTTTT TRBJ1-4 . few TRBV4-2
CSVDHQGQETQYF TGCAGCGTTGATCACCAAGGCCAAGAGACCCAGTACTTC TRBJ2-5 . many TRBV29-1
CAWSGGQREGNTQYF TGTGCCTGGAGTGGGGGCCAGCGGGAGGGTAATACGCAGTATTTT TRBJ2-3 TRBD2 . TRBV30
CSVEGKGGLYNTGELFF TGCAGCGTTGAAGGCAAAGGCGGGCTTTATAACACCGGGGAGCTGTTTTTT TRBJ2-2 . . TRBV29-1
CSARDSALSMNTEAFF TGCAGTGCTAGAGATTCGGCCCTAAGCATGAACACTGAAGCTTTCTTT TRBJ1-1 . many TRBV20-1
CASSLGLAMNTEAFF TGTGCCAGTAGCCTCGGACTAGCGATGAACACTGAAGCTTTCTTT TRBJ1-1 . . TRBV19